The 12 T cell receptor beta chains listed next were all sequenced from one sample in a study of blood T cell repertoires in COVID-19. Produced via immunoSEQ multiplex PCR; TCRdb's table is partial and in-frame only. The sample holds 250,000 to 350,000 clones, approximately 90% seen once. Sequences were obtained from peripheral blood. These TCRs come from a woman in her sixties or seventies with acute or convalescent COVID-19.

The chain combines TRBV19 with TRBJ1-1, with a tentative D call TRBD1 (5 bases). The CDR3 loop spans 16 amino acids. Germline-derived CDR1 and CDR2 are LNHDA and SQIVND (reference sequence). V was pared by 0 bases and J by 4 bases, with 15 bases between. CDR3 sequence (DNA): TGTGCCAGTAGTATAGAGCGAGGCTTAAGGGGCACTGAAGCTTTCTTT. Protein: CASSIERGLRGTEAFF.

J is TRBJ1-1 and V is TRBV28; D gene unclear. This CDR3 spans 13 amino acids. From germline, CDR1 is MDHEN and CDR2 SYDVKM. V shed 5 bases and J shed 6 bases, with 13 bases lying between them. The CDR3 nucleotides read TGTGCCAGCAGTCCGTTGCGGAGGCCTGAAGCTTTCTTT. Translation: CASSPLRRPEAFF.

This clone is a singleton in its sample. V usage is TRBV3-1 (or the pseudogene TRBV3-2) and J usage is TRBJ2-7; possible D gene TRBD2, 5 bases. Germline CDR1 and CDR2: LGHDT and YNNKEL (reference sequence). V lost 1 base, J lost 3 bases, and 13 bases lay in between. The CDR3 extends over 15 amino acids. CDR3 bases: TGTGCCAGCAGCCAAGCGGCGGGTATCGGCTACGAGCAGTACTTC. It translates to CASSQAAGIGYEQYF.

The chain links TRBV6-5 to TRBJ1-6, with a possible D match to TRBD1 (5 bases). Looked up from germline, CDR1 is MNHEY and CDR2 is SVGAGI. V lost 4 bases, J lost 3 bases, and 13 bases lay in between. The CDR3 length is 16 residues. In nucleotides, the CDR3 is TGTGCCAGCAGTTTCGGGGGTCGGGTCTATAATTCACCCCTCCACTTT. It is translated as CASSFGGRVYNSPLHF.

The genes are TRBV21-1 and TRBJ2-7; the table names TRBD2, a call not compared with the DNA. TRBV21-1 is labeled a pseudogene. The CDR3 length is 15 residues. CDR3 residues: CASSRGEASPDEQYF. CDR3 sequence (DNA): TGTGCCAGCAGCCGCGGCGAGGCCTCGCCTGACGAGCAGTACTTC.

The CDR3, as DNA: TGTGCCAGCAAAAGCGACAGCAATCAGCCCCAGCATTTT. Amino acid sequence: CASKSDSNQPQHF. The chain uses TRBV12-3 or TRBV12-4 and TRBJ1-5; D remains ambiguous. V lost 7 bases and J lost 1, with 8 bases in between. CDR3 size: 13 residues.

This clone was picked up one time. The chain carries TRBV10-2 and TRBJ1-6; 9 bases map to TRBD1. This CDR3 comprises 14 residues. The junction had 5 bases not matched to a gene; V was cut back by 7 bases and J by 7 bases. Germline V gene lookup returns CDR1 WSHSY and CDR2 SAAADI. As DNA, the CDR3 is TGCGCCAGCATGATTGACAGGGGGAATTCACCCCTCCACTTT. It is translated as CASMIDRGNSPLHF.

This clone was seen a handful of times. V is TRBV5-4 and J is TRBJ1-4; the match to TRBD1 covers 10 bases. The V gene's germline CDR1 is SGHNT and CDR2 YYREEE (reference sequence). The CDR3 covers 14 residues. The trim removed 3 bases at V and 9 bases at J, leaving 5 bases unmatched. The CDR3 DNA follows: TGTGCCAGCAGCTCGGACAGGGGGTTTAAAAAACTGTTTTTT. As protein: CASSSDRGFKKLFF.

The chain carries TRBV9 and TRBJ2-3, with 8 positions matching TRBD1. The germline V gene encodes CDR1 SGDLS and CDR2 YYNGEE. V lost 0 bases, J lost 6 bases, and 6 bases stayed unmatched. This CDR3 is 15 amino acids long. CDR3 sequence (DNA): TGTGCCAGCAGCGTAGCGGACAGGGTTAAGGATACGCAGTATTTT. It is translated as CASSVADRVKDTQYF.

J is TRBJ2-1 and V is TRBV9, with no clear D. V lost 0 bases to trimming and J lost 9 bases, with 4 bases between them. Per the germline V gene, CDR1 is SGDLS and CDR2 is YYNGEE. There are 11 residues in the CDR3. The CDR3 nucleotides are TGTGCCAGCAGCGTAGCGCGTGAGCAGTTCTTC. Translating gives CASSVAREQFF.

This chain uses TRBV25-1 with TRBJ1-1; TRBD1 aligns across 9 bases. The J segment lost 3 bases and the V segment lost 10 bases, leaving 9 bases of the junction unmatched. This CDR3 is 14 amino acids long. Germline-derived CDR1 and CDR2 are MGHDK and SYGVNS. CDR3 protein: CATETGGGYTEAFF. CDR3 nucleotides: TGTGCCACCGAAACAGGGGGCGGATACACTGAAGCTTTCTTT.

The table lists this clone with a few counts. The V gene is TRBV5-1, the J gene TRBJ1-5; D is possibly TRBD1 (5 bases). V dropped 4 bases and J dropped 6 bases, with 17 bases sitting between them. CDR1 and CDR2 from the germline V gene are SGHRS and YFSETQ. This CDR3 has 15 residues. DNA of the CDR3: TGCGCCAGCAGCACAGTCAAGGGGCTTGGTCAGCCCCAGCATTTT. Its translation: CASSTVKGLGQPQHF.